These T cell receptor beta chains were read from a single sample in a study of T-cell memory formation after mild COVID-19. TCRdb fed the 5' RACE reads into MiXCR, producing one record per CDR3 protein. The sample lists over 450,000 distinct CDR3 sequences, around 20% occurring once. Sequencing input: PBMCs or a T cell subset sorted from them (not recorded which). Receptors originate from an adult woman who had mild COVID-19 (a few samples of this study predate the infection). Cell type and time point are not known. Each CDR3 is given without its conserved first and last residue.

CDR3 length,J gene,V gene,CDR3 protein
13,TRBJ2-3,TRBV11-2,ASSPTGGFTDTQY
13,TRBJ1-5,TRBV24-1,ATSDSGGRNQPQH
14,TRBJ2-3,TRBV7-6,ASSLSWTPSQDTQY
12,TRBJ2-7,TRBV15,ATSRDLGRPEQY
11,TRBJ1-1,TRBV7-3,ASSPDWDNEAF
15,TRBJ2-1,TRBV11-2,ASSSSLQRLTYNEQF
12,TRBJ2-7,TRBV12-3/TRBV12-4,ASTTTGGRYEQY
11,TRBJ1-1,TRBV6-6,ATSLWENTEAF
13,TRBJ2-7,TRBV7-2,ASSPVSLGWDEQY
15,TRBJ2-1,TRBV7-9,ASSLGGLGHPYNEQF
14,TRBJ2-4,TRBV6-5,ASSYSIGPTINIQY
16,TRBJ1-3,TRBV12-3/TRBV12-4,ASSFYLSTGGGGNTIY
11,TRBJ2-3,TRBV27,ASSTTGADTQY
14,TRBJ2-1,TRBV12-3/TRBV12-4,ASSPIRSQASNEQF
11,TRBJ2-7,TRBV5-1,ASSSANSYEQY
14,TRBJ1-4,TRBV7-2,ASSRVLTAPNEKLF
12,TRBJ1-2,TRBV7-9,ASSSSRWGLGYT
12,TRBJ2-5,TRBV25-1,ASSEAGLQETQY
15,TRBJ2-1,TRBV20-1,SARGLLAGGPYNEQF
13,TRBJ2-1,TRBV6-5,ASSPTPLSHNEQF
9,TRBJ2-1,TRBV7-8,ASRWDNEQF
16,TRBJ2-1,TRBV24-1,ATSDRGAGGPSGNEQF
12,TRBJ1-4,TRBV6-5,ASSRGQGGEKLF
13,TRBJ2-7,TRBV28,ASTPGPLQAYEQY
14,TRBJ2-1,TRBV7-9,ASSQTDRDDYNEQF
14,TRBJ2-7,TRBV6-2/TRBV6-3,ASSPGDWTGTSEQY
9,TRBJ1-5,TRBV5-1,ASSPCGPQH
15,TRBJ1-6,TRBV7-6,ASSLGTGVAKDSPLH
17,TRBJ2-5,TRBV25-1,ASSEYKLAGRGTQETQY
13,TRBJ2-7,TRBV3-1,ASSARVLNPYEQY
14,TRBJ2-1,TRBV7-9,ASSLVGDSFSYEQF
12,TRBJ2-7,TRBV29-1,SALSADRVHEQY
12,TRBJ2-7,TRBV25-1,ASSDGETVAEQY
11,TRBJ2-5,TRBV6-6,ASRARGLETQY
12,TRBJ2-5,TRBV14,ASSQVRGQETQY
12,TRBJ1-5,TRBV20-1,SASTQGAGQPQH
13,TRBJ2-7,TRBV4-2,ASSYSQGSSYEQY
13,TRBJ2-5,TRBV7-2,ASSPGGGRSKTQY
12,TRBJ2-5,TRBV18,ASSTNSGEETQY
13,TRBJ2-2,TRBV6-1,ASSEINRGTGELF
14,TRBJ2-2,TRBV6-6,ASSYSFDRQTGELF
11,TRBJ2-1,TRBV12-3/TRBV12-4,ASSLTGSNEQF
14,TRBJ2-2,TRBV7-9,ASSPSGGTNTGELF
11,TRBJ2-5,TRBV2,ASSEWIQETQY
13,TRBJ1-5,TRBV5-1,ASSFAGQPHQPQH
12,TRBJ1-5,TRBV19,ASSKGDSNQPQH
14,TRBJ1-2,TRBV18,ASSPPIRVVGYGYT
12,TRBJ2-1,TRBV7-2,ASSTGLAFDEQF
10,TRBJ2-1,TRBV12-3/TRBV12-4,ASRGVYNEQF
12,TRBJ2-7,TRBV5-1,ASSSRTYAYEQY
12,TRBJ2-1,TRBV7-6,ASSLGLGSVEQF
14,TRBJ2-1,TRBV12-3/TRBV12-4,ASSSEGLAGEGEQF
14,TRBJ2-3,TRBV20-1,SASRIGADSTDTQY
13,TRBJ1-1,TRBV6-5,ASSYSGQMNTEAF
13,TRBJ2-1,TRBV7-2,ASSLQQSSGNEQF
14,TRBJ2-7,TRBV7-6,ASSQDRDRGSHEQY
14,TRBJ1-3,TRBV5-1,ASRRAWDREPSTIY
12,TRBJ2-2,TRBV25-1,ASSESQGPGELF
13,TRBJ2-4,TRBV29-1,SVVWVMGSENIQY
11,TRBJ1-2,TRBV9,ASSVNENGGYT